A single sample gave rise to the 30 T cell receptor beta chains below, sequenced in a study of post-analysis software for immune sequencing data (dated by TCRdb to the mid-2010s). Summary of the overall study and its limitations: Patients showed significantly higher frequencies than controls for about 5 TRBV segments, among them TRBV5-6, TRBV5-1 and TRBV20-1.

No antigens are known for them. The library was built by means of PCR. Sequencing took place on an Illumina HiSeq 2500. Unique molecular identifiers were incorporated into TCR beta cDNA libraries to reduce PCR and sequencing biases. In TCRdb, the public reads were trimmed at Q25 with fastp and aligned with MiXCR, with productive beta chains retained. Duplicate CDR3 protein sequences are folded into a single record with the most common DNA and genes. The sample table lists hundreds of thousands of distinct CDR3 sequences, roughly 40% of them with a count of one. The ten biggest clones cover approximately 7.7% of the sample. The material sequenced was blood. The origin of the receptors is a girl under 10 years old with multiple sclerosis.

A few counts support this clonotype. This rearrangement joins TRBV6-2 or TRBV6-3 to TRBJ2-1; TRBD2 aligns across 13 bases. The germline V gene encodes CDR1 MNHEY and CDR2 SVGEGT. Losses at the gene ends were 2 bases for V and 8 bases for J; bases not matched to a gene: 3. The CDR3 spans 15 residues. The CDR3 sequence is CASSYGTSGAHEQFF. CDR3 bases: TGTGCCAGCAGTTACGGGACTAGCGGGGCCCATGAGCAGTTCTTC.

The genes are TRBV6-5 and TRBJ2-1; 7 bases match TRBD1. Germline assignment: CDR1 MNHEY and CDR2 SVGAGI. V lost 2 bases to trimming and J lost 2 bases; unmatched junction nucleotides: 0. This CDR3 contains 14 residues. Here the CDR3 reads CASSYGQAYNEQFF. The CDR3 bases are TGTGCCAGCAGTTACGGACAGGCCTACAATGAGCAGTTCTTC.

This clonotype has a handful of counts. The CDR3 DNA follows: TGTGCCAGCAGCCTCGACTTCTACGAGCAGTACTTC. Protein sequence: CASSLDFYEQYF. J is TRBJ2-7 and V is TRBV7-9, with D uncertain. The CDR3 runs to 12 residues. V was shortened by 5 bases and J by 3 bases, with 8 bases between the two germline ends. Germline V gene lookup returns CDR1 SEHNR and CDR2 FQNEAQ (reference sequence).

This sequence joins TRBV7-6 and TRBJ2-5; 11 bases are a match to TRBD2. This CDR3 is built from 16 residues. CDR1 and CDR2 (germline): SGHVS, FNYEAQ. Trimming removed 6 bases from V and 5 bases from J; junction bases left unmatched: 11. The CDR3 protein is CASSFIAGGTSETQYF. Written as DNA, the CDR3 is TGTGCCAGCAGTTTCATAGCGGGAGGGACTTCGGAGACCCAGTACTTC.

The rearrangement uses TRBV12-3 or TRBV12-4 and TRBJ2-2; 12 nucleotides align to TRBD2. There are 17 residues in the CDR3. Trimming at V came to 0 bases and at J to 5 bases, leaving 4 bases not matched to a gene. The CDR3 here is CASSLAGTSGLTGELFF. CDR3 coding DNA: TGTGCCAGCAGTTTAGCCGGGACTAGCGGGCTTACCGGGGAGCTGTTTTTT.

This chain connects TRBV6-2 or TRBV6-3 to TRBJ2-7, with 11 bases matching TRBD1. The V gene's germline CDR1 is MNHEY and CDR2 SVGEGT. The V gene end was trimmed by 6 bases and the J gene end by 2 bases; junction bases not matched to a gene: 6. This CDR3 comprises 15 residues. The CDR3 DNA is TGTGCCAGCAGGGGGACAGGGGGTACTCCCTACGAGCAGTACTTC. The encoded protein is CASRGTGGTPYEQYF.

The sample holds a few counts of this clonotype. This chain joins TRBV7-6 and TRBJ2-7, with D possibly called TRBD1 or TRBD2 (6 bases each). V was shortened by 5 bases and J by 9 bases, with 14 bases between the two germline ends. Germline CDR1 and CDR2: SGHVS and FNYEAQ. This CDR3 spans 12 amino acids. The CDR3 loop reads CASSAPRGVQYF. The CDR3 region has the DNA TGTGCCAGCAGCGCCCCGAGGGGGGTGCAGTACTTC.

As for this clonotype: At one end the junction does not follow the germline gene, possibly because of a read error. V is TRBV7-2 and J is TRBJ1-1; unclear D gene. Germline values: CDR1 SGHTA, CDR2 FQGNSA. The CDR3 has 13 amino acids. CDR3 sequence reads: CVSSLMGRTEAFF. The CDR3 nucleotides are TGTGTCAGCAGCCTCATGGGGAGGACTGAAGCTTTCTTT.

This clonotype was seen only a few times. V usage is TRBV12-3 or TRBV12-4 and J usage is TRBJ2-4; a possible D gene is TRBD1 (5 bases). Gene TRBJ2-7 matches the end of the DNA better, so the J call may be wrong. The CDR3 sequence is 14 residues long. The CDR3 nucleotides are TGTGCCAGCAGTTTAGCAAGGGGTTCCTACGAGCAGTACTTC. This translates into CASSLARGSYEQYF.

CDR3 coding DNA: TGTGCCAGCAGCTATCGACAGGGGACCCCCTACGAGCAGTACTTC. It encodes CASSYRQGTPYEQYF. The chain links TRBV11-2 to TRBJ2-7; 8 bases agree with TRBD1. The CDR3 covers 15 residues. The V and J ends lost 4 bases and 2 bases, in that order; junction bases with no gene match: 7. Germline CDR1 SGHAT, CDR2 FQNNGV.

The genes are TRBV12-3 or TRBV12-4 and TRBJ2-7, with D perhaps TRBD1 or TRBD2 (6 bases each). Deletions cut 1 base from V and 1 base from J, with 14 bases between. The length of the CDR3 is 16 residues. DNA of the CDR3: TGTGCCAGCAGTTTAGAGGGGGGACGACAGTCCTACGAGCAGTACTTC. This translates into CASSLEGGRQSYEQYF.

This clonotype appeared a few times. The chain uses TRBV25-1 and TRBJ2-5; 7 nucleotides align to TRBD1. V dropped 7 bases and J dropped 3; count of bases not matched to a gene: 8. Germline V gene sequence: CDR1 MGHDK, CDR2 SYGVNS. The CDR3 contains 14 residues. CDR3 protein: CASTDDRVKETQYF. The CDR3 DNA sequence: TGTGCCAGCACAGACGACAGGGTGAAAGAGACCCAGTACTTC.

This chain joins TRBV7-8 and TRBJ1-4; no reliable D call. Germline CDR1 is SGHVS and CDR2 is FQNEAQ. V shed 5 bases and J shed 2 bases, with 12 bases lying between them. The CDR3 is made up of 15 amino acids. The CDR3 bases are TGTGCCAGCAGCGGCCGGATGGAGACTAATGAAAAACTGTTTTTT. It encodes CASSGRMETNEKLFF.

The chain employs TRBV29-1 and TRBJ2-1; 11 bases fit TRBD2. J was trimmed by 7 bases and V by 3 bases; bases with no gene match: 8. Per germline, CDR1 SQVTM and CDR2 ANQGSEA. The CDR3 consists of 15 residues. CDR3 region: CSVDVGLAGRNEQFF. The CDR3 coding sequence is TGCAGCGTTGACGTAGGACTAGCGGGCAGAAATGAGCAGTTCTTC.

This clonotype was observed a handful of times. The chain has TRBV4-2 and TRBJ2-1; no reliable D call. Matching the DNA end better, TRBJ2-7 makes the J call doubtful. Germline assignment: CDR1 LGHNA and CDR2 YNFKEQ. The CDR3 sequence is 19 residues long. The CDR3 DNA reads TGTGCCAGCAGCCATCCCCCCGGCTACCAAGGAGAGAGGTACAATGAGCAGTACTTC. This encodes CASSHPPGYQGERYNEQYF.

The chain recombines TRBV29-1 with TRBJ2-6; 10 positions match TRBD1. There are 15 residues in the CDR3. CDR1 is SQVTM and CDR2 is ANQGSEA in the germline V gene. The trim removed 6 bases at V and 0 bases at J, leaving 2 bases unmatched. CDR3 coding DNA: TGCAGCGTGGGGACAGGGGACTCTGGGGCCAACGTCCTGACTTTC. The encoded protein is CSVGTGDSGANVLTF.

J is TRBJ2-3 and V is TRBV11-2; D is unclear. The germline gives CDR1 SGHAT, CDR2 FQNNGV. The length of the CDR3 is 12 residues. V lost 5 bases and J lost 6, with 9 bases in between. As DNA, the CDR3 is TGTGCCAGCAGCAAAAAATTGGATACGCAGTATTTT. Residues: CASSKKLDTQYF.

This clonotype was found many times. The J gene is TRBJ2-5, the V gene TRBV28; D is undetermined. In germline, CDR1 is MDHEN, CDR2 SYDVKM. CDR3 length equals 16 residues. Trimming cost V 2 bases and J 5 bases, with 18 bases left between them. Here the CDR3 reads CASSLRRLPLEETQYF. The CDR3 coding sequence is TGTGCCAGCAGTTTACGTCGGCTACCACTGGAGGAGACCCAGTACTTC.

V and J are TRBV7-2 and TRBJ1-5; a weak D match, TRBD1 (6 bases). Germline lookup yields CDR1 SGHTA and CDR2 FQGNSA. V was trimmed by 5 bases and J by 7 bases, leaving 12 bases between them. This CDR3 region has 13 residues. CDR3 sequence: CASSITGGQPQHF. CDR3 nucleotide sequence: TGTGCCAGCAGCATCACCGGGGGCCAGCCCCAGCATTTT. The full variable domain, with the rest looked up from reference TRBV7-2 and TRBJ1-5, is GAGVSQSPSNKVTEKGKDVELRCDPISGHTALYWYRQSLGQGLEFLIYFQGNSAPDKSGLPSDRFSAERTGGSVSTLTIQRTQQEDSAVYLCASSITGGQPQHFGDGTRLSIL.

This clonotype showed up just a few times. J is TRBJ2-3 and V is TRBV4-3; D gene ambiguous. Germline CDR1 LGHNA, CDR2 YSLEER. This CDR3 contains 16 residues. The V end was cut by 0 bases, the J end by 0 bases, with 10 bases between. CDR3 region: CASSQDVRPSTDTQYF. CDR3 bases: TGCGCCAGCAGCCAAGACGTCCGGCCTAGCACAGATACGCAGTATTTT.

In nucleotides, the CDR3 is TGTGCCAGCAGCGTTAGAGGACCCGCTATGAACACTGAAGCTTTCTTT. Translating it yields CASSVRGPAMNTEAFF. V is TRBV18 and J is TRBJ1-1, with unresolved D. V was cut by 8 bases and J by 0 bases, with 19 bases left in between. The CDR3 covers 16 residues. Per the germline V gene, CDR1 is KGHSH and CDR2 is LQKENI.

CDR3 in DNA: TGTGCCAGCAGTCCCCAGGGGTCCTATAATTCACCCCTCCACTTT. Protein: CASSPQGSYNSPLHF. The rearrangement links TRBV12-3 or TRBV12-4 to TRBJ1-6, with D perhaps TRBD1 (6 bases). V shed 5 bases and J shed 1 base, with 9 bases lying between them. This CDR3 region has 15 residues.

This clonotype was observed a few times. The chain uses TRBV27 and TRBJ2-1; D remains unclear. Germline V gives CDR1 MNHEY, CDR2 SMNVEV (reference sequence). The length of the CDR3 is 16 residues. V lost 0 bases and J 4 bases, leaving 13 bases between the germline ends. In nucleotides, the CDR3 is TGTGCCAGCAGTTTATCTCCGGACCTTTATTACAATGAGCAGTTCTTC. Translated, it gives CASSLSPDLYYNEQFF.

The J gene is TRBJ2-7, the V gene TRBV28; perhaps TRBD1 as D (6 bases). The CDR3 covers 18 residues. Germline CDR1 reads MDHEN; CDR2 reads SYDVKM. V shed 5 bases and J shed 6 bases, with 29 bases lying between them. CDR3 in amino acids: CASSPTLGQPTKFSEQYF. The CDR3 nucleotides read TGTGCCAGCAGTCCTACTCTCGGACAGCCTACTAAGTTCTCCGAGCAGTACTTC.

This sequence joins TRBV30 and TRBJ2-7; no firm D call. Germline V CDR1 and CDR2: GTSNPN, SVGIG (reference sequence). V was trimmed by 0 bases and J by 3 bases, leaving 3 bases between them. The length of the CDR3 is 11 residues. The CDR3 nucleotides are TGTGCCTGGAGTGTTGGCTACGAGCAGTACTTC. This gives the protein CAWSVGYEQYF.

This clonotype was detected a few times. The chain has TRBV2 and TRBJ1-5; no reliable D call. Germline assignment: CDR1 SNHLY and CDR2 FYNNEI. The CDR3 runs to 13 residues. The V end lost 7 bases, the J end lost 3 bases, and 10 bases lay between the germline ends. CDR3 loop: CASNRGLNQPQHF. The DNA for the CDR3 is TGTGCCAGCAATCGAGGCCTCAATCAGCCCCAGCATTTT.

The gene calls are TRBV29-1 and TRBJ1-1, with no clear D. Germline V gene sequence: CDR1 SQVTM, CDR2 ANQGSEA. V was trimmed by 3 bases and J by 5 bases, leaving 10 bases between them. This CDR3 is 12 amino acids long. CDR3 sequence reads: CSVEGGQTEAFF. The CDR3 DNA is TGCAGCGTTGAGGGAGGTCAGACTGAAGCTTTCTTT.

The chain has TRBV27 and TRBJ2-3; 12 bases map to TRBD2. J lost 0 bases, V lost 3 bases, and 13 bases had no gene match. This CDR3 is built from 20 residues. The V gene's germline CDR1 is MNHEY and CDR2 SMNVEV (reference sequence). The CDR3 sequence: CASSFFTVSSGRASTDTQYF. CDR3 nucleotides: TGTGCCAGCAGTTTTTTTACGGTTTCTAGCGGGAGGGCTAGCACAGATACGCAGTATTTT.

The chain is built from TRBV7-2 and TRBJ2-3; D not certain. Trimming left V 5 bases short and J 1 base short, with 16 bases between. Germline CDR1 reads SGHTA; CDR2 reads FQGNSA. The CDR3 length is 16 residues. CDR3 loop: CASSPQYPSRTDTQYF. The CDR3 DNA reads as TGTGCCAGCAGCCCCCAGTATCCCTCCCGCACAGATACGCAGTATTTT. Based on the CDR3 plus reference TRBV7-2 and TRBJ2-3, the full variable domain is GAGVSQSPSNKVTEKGKDVELRCDPISGHTALYWYRQSLGQGLEFLIYFQGNSAPDKSGLPSDRFSAERTGGSVSTLTIQRTQQEDSAVYLCASSPQYPSRTDTQYFGPGTRLTVL.

The chain recombines TRBV29-1 with TRBJ2-7; tentative D call: TRBD1 (5 bases). Germline lookup yields CDR1 SQVTM and CDR2 ANQGSEA. The CDR3 length is 13 residues. V dropped 1 base and J dropped 2 bases, with 9 bases sitting between them. The CDR3 loop is CSVEGPGTYEQYF. CDR3 nucleotide sequence: TGCAGCGTTGAAGGCCCAGGGACCTACGAGCAGTACTTC.